This T cell receptor beta chain was documented in a study of blood T cell repertoires in COVID-19. Study at large: The United States, Italy and Spain provided the acute and convalescent COVID-19 samples.

Enrolled through a virtual design, the participants were between 18 and 89 years of age and came from approximately 25 US areas. In the authors' methods: The authors estimated nucleated cell counts from reference gene primer amplification. This table comes from immunoSEQ multiplex PCR, and its TCRdb copy is limited to in-frame clones, with some not included. That table supplies the V and J calls and clone size; D and trimming were determined from the DNA. The data show about 140,000 clones, with 70% to 90% seen just once and 3% to 3.5% held by the top ten. From germline, CDR1 is LGHNA and CDR2 YNFKEQ. The V end lost 4 bases, the J end lost 2 bases, and 17 bases lay between the germline ends. This CDR3 comprises 16 residues.

This sequence joins TRBV4-2 and TRBJ1-2; D gene ambiguous. The receptor comes from a woman aged 45-60 years with acute COVID-19. What was sequenced was PBMCs or T cells enriched from blood (not recorded which). CDR3 protein: CASSLTSPGNNYGYTF. DNA for the CDR3: TGTGCCAGCAGCCTGACTTCTCCGGGTAACAACTATGGCTACACCTTC.